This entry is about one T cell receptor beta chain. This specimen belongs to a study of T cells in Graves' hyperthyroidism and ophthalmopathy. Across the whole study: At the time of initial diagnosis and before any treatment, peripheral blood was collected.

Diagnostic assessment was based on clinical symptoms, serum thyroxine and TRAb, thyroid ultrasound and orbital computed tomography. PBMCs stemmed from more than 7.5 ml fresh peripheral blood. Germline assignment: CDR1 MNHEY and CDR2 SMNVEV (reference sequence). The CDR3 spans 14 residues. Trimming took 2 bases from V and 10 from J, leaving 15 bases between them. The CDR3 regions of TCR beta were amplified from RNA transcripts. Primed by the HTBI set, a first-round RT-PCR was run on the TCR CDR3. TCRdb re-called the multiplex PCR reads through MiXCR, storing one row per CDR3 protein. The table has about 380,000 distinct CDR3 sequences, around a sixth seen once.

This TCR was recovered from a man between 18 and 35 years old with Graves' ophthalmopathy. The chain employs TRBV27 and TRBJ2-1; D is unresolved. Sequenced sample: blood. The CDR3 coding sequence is TGTGCCAGCAGTTTAAGTCAATCGCAGCGCGAGCAGTTCTTC. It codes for CASSLSQSQREQFF.